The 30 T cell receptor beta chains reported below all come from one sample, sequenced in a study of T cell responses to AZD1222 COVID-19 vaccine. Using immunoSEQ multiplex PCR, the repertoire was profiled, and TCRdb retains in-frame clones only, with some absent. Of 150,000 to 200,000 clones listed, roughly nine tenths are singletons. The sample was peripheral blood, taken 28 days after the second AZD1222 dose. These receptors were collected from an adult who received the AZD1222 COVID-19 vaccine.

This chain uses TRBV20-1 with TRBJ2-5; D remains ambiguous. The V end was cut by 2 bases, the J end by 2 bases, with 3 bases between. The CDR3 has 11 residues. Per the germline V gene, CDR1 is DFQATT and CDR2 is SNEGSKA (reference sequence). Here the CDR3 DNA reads TGCAGTGCTAGACCGCAAGAGACCCAGTACTTC. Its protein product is CSARPQETQYF.

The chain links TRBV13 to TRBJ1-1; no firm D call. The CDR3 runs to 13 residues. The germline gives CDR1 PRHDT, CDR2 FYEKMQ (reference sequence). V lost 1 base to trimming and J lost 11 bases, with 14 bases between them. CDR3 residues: CASSLASGLGAFF. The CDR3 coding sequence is TGTGCCAGCAGCTTAGCTTCGGGCCTGGGGGCTTTCTTT.

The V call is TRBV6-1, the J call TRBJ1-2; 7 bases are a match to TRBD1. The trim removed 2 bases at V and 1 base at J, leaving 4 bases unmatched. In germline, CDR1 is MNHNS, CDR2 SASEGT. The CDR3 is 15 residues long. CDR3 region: CASSELAGGNYGYTF. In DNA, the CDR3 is TGTGCCAGCAGTGAATTGGCAGGGGGTAACTATGGCTACACCTTC.

Written as DNA, the CDR3 is TGTGCCAGCGACCCTGGCGGATCCTACGAGCAGTACTTC. This gives the protein CASDPGGSYEQYF. The chain couples TRBV7-2 to TRBJ2-7; D uncertain. Trimming left V 8 bases short and J 1 base short, with 12 bases between. CDR1 SGHTA and CDR2 FQGNSA come from the germline V gene. The CDR3 length is 13 residues.

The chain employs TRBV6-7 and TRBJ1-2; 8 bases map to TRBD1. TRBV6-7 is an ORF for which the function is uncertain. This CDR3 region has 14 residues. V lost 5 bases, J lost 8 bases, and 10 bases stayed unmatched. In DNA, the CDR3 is TGTGCCAGCAGTGGGGGGACAGGCCGAGGAGGCTACACCTTC. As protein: CASSGGTGRGGYTF.

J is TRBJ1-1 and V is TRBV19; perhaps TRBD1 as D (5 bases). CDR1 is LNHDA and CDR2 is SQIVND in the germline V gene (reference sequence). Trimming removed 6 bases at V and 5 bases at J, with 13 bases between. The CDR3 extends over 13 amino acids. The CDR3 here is CASRERGGTEAFF. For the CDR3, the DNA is TGTGCCAGTAGGGAGCGGGGGGGGACTGAAGCTTTCTTT.

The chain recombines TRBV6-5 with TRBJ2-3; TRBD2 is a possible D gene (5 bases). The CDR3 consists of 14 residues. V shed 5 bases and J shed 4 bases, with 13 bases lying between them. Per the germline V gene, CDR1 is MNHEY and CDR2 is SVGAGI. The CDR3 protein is CASSNRGFADTQYF. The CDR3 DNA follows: TGTGCCAGCAGTAACCGGGGATTTGCAGATACGCAGTATTTT.

In DNA form, the CDR3 reads TGTGCCACAGCCGGGGCCGACAATGAGCAGTTCTTC. Its protein product is CATAGADNEQFF. The chain has TRBV5-4 and TRBJ2-1; either TRBD1 or TRBD2 may fit D (5 bases each). V was shortened by 9 bases and J by 5 bases, with 12 bases between the two germline ends. Germline V gene data show CDR1 as SGHNT and CDR2 as YYREEE (reference sequence). This CDR3 has 12 residues.

CDR3 bases: TGTGCCAGCAGCTTAGTCTCAAGGCTAGGGGCACCAACTAATGAAAAACTGTTTTTT. Translation gives CASSLVSRLGAPTNEKLFF. This chain connects TRBV7-9 to TRBJ1-4; weak D call: TRBD1 (5 bases). The CDR3 has 19 residues. V dropped 1 base and J dropped 0 bases, with 18 bases sitting between them. Germline CDR1 SEHNR, CDR2 FQNEAQ (reference sequence).

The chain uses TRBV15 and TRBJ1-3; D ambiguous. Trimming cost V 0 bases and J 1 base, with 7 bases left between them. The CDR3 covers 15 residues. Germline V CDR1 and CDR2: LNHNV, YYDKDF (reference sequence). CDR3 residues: CATSRDRGSGNTIYF. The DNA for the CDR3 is TGTGCCACCAGCAGAGACCGGGGTTCTGGAAACACCATATATTTT.

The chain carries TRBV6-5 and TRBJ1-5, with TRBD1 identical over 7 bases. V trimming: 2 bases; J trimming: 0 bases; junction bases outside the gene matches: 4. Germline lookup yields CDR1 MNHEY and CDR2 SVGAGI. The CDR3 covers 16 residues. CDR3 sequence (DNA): TGTGCCAGCAGTTACCAGACAGGGATTAGCAATCAGCCCCAGCATTTT. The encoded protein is CASSYQTGISNQPQHF.

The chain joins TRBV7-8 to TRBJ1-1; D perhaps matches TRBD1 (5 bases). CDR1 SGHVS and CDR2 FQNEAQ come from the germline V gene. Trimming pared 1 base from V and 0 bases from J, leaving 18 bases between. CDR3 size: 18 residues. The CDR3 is CASSLGQFNTRMNTEAFF. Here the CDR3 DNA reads TGTGCCAGCAGCTTAGGACAGTTTAACACCCGGATGAACACTGAAGCTTTCTTT. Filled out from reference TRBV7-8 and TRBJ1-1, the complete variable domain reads GAGVSQSPRYKVAKRGQDVALRCDPISGHVSLFWYQQALGQGPEFLTYFQNEAQLDKSGLPSDRFFAERPEGSVSTLKIQRTQQEDSAVYLCASSLGQFNTRMNTEAFFGQGTRLTVV.

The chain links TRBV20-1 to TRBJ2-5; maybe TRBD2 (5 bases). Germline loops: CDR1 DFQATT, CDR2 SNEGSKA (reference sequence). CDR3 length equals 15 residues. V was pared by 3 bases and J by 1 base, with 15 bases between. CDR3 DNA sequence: TGCAGTGCTAGTTACGCGGGCGACCTCCAAGAGACCCAGTACTTC. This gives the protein CSASYAGDLQETQYF.

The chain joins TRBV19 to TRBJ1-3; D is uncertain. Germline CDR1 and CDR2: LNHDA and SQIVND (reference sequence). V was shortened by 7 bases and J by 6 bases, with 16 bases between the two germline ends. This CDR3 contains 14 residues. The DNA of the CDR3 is TGTGCCAGTACCCTCCGGGAGGGAGAAAACACCATATATTTT. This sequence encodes CASTLREGENTIYF. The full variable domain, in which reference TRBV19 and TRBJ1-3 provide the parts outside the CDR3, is DGGITQSPKYLFRKEGQNVTLSCEQNLNHDAMYWYRQDPGQGLRLIYYSQIVNDFQKGDIAEGYSVSREKKESFPLTVTSAQKNPTAFYLCASTLREGENTIYFGEGSWLTVV.

The CDR3: CASSKKKIIGGRRYTDTQYF. Here the CDR3 DNA reads TGTGCCAGCAGCAAAAAGAAAATTATCGGGGGGCGAAGATACACAGATACGCAGTATTTT. The J gene is TRBJ2-3, the V gene TRBV21-1; TRBD2 reflects the table's D call only, with no check against the DNA. TRBV21-1 is a listed pseudogene. The CDR3 runs 20 residues.

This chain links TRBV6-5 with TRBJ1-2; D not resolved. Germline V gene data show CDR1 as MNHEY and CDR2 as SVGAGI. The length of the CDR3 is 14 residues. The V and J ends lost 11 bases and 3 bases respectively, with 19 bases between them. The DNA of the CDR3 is TGTGCCGCCAGCAGAGCCGGGGAATACTATGGCTACACCTTC. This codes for CAASRAGEYYGYTF.

This CDR3 reads CASSASSRGWRNEQFF. The CDR3 DNA reads TGTGCCAGCAGCGCGTCATCCAGGGGTTGGAGGAATGAGCAGTTCTTC. The V and J genes are TRBV9 and TRBJ2-1; tentatively, D is TRBD1 (6 bases). CDR1 and CDR2 from the germline V gene are SGDLS and YYNGEE. The CDR3 is 16 residues long. V dropped 3 bases and J dropped 7 bases, with 20 bases sitting between them.

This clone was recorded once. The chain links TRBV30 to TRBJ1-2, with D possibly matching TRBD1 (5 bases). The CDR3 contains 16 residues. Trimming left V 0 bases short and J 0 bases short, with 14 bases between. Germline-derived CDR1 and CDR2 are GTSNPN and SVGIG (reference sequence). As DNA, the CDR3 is TGTGCCTGGAGTGTTGCAGGACAAAGAGCTAACTATGGCTACACCTTC. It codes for CAWSVAGQRANYGYTF.

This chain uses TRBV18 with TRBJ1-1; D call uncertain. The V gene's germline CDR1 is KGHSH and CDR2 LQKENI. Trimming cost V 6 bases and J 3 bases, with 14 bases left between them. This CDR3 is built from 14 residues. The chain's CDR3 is CASSLSGRDTEAFF. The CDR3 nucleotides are TGTGCCAGCTCCTTGAGCGGTCGCGACACTGAAGCTTTCTTT.

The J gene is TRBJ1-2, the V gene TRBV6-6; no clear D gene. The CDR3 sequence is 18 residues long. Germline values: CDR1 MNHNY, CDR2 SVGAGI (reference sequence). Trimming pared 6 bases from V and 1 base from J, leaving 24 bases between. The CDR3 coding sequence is TGTGCCAGCAGCCGAATAAAAATCGGGCAAGAAAATAACTATGGCTACACCTTC. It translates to CASSRIKIGQENNYGYTF.

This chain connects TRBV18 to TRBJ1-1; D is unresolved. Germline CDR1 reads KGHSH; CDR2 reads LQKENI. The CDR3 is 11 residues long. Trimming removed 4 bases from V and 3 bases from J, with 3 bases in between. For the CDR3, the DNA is TGTGCCAGCTCACAATACACTGAAGCTTTCTTT. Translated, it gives CASSQYTEAFF.

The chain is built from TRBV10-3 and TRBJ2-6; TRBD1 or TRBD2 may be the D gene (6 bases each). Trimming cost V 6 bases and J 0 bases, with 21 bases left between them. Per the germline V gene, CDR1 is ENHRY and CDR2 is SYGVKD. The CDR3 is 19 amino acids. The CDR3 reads CAISPRGDIIASGANVLTF. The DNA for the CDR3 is TGTGCCATCAGCCCAAGGGGGGACATTATTGCCTCTGGGGCCAACGTCCTGACTTTC.

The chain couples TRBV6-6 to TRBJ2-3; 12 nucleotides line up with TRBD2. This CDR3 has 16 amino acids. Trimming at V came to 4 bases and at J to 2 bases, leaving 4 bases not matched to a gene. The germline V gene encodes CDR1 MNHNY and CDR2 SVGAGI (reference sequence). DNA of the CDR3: TGTGCCAGCAGTTCCCGGACTAGCGGGGCCACAGATACGCAGTATTTT. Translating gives CASSSRTSGATDTQYF.

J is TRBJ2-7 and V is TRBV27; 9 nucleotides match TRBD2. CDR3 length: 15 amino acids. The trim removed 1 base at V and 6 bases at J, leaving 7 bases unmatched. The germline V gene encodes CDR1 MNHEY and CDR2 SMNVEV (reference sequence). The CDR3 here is CASSLLVAGAGEQYF. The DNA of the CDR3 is TGTGCCAGCAGTTTATTGGTAGCGGGGGCGGGCGAGCAGTACTTC.

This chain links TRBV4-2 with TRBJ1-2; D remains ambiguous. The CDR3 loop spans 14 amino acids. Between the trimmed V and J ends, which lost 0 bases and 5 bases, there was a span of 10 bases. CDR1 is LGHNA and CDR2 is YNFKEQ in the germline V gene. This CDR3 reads CASSQELLGYGYTF. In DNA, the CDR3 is TGTGCCAGCAGCCAAGAGTTGTTGGGGTATGGCTACACCTTC.

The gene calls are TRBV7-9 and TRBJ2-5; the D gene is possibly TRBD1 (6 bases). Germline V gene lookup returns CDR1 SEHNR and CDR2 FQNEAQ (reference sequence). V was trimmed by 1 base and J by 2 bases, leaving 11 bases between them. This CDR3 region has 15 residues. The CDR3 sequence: CASSLGVGQQETQYF. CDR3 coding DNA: TGTGCCAGCAGCTTAGGGGTAGGACAGCAAGAGACCCAGTACTTC.

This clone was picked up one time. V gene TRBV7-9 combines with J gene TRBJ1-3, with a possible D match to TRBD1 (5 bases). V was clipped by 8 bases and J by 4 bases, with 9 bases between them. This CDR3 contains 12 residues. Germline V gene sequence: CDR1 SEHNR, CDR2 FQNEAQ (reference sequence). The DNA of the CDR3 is TGTGCCAGCGAGGGACTCGGAAACACCATATATTTT. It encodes CASEGLGNTIYF.

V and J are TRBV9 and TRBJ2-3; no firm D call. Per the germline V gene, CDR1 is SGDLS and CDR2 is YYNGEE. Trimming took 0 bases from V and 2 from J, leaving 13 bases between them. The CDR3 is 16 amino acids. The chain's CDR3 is CASSVEGWGNTDTQYF. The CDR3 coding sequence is TGTGCCAGCAGCGTAGAGGGATGGGGTAACACAGATACGCAGTATTTT.

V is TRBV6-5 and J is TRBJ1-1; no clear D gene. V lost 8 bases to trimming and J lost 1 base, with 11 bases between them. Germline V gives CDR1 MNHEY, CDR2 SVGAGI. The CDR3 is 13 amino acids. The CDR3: CASSWTGNTEAFF. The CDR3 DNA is TGTGCCAGCTCGTGGACGGGGAACACTGAAGCTTTCTTT.

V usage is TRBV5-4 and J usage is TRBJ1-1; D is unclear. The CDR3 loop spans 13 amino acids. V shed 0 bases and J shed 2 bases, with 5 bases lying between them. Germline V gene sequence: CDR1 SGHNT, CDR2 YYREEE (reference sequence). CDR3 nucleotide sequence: TGTGCCAGCAGCTTGGAGTCCAACACTGAAGCTTTCTTT. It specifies CASSLESNTEAFF.